The source of this TCR beta chain is a study of graft-versus-host responses after intestinal transplantation (dated by TCRdb to 2020 to 2022). About the investigation overall: The transplants that recipients received were multivisceral, liver-intestinal, or isolated intestinal. Every recipient was given anti-thymocyte globulin induction, followed by roughly 3 years of maintenance tacrolimus and steroids. After intestinal transplantation, graft-versus-host and host-versus-graft alloreactive T cell clones in the graft, circulation and bone marrow were tracked using bulk TCR-beta CDR3 sequencing. Alloreactive clones were identified by sequencing pre-transplant mixed lymphocyte reaction products and comparing these products with unstimulated pre-transplant donor and recipient T cells. The cohort enrolled approximately 24 intestinal transplant recipients including one retransplant, and a few patients lacking pretransplant specimens were excluded. A peak of at least 4% donor T cells among recipient peripheral blood mononuclear cells was the definition used for donor T cell macrochimerism. Rather than being sequenced by the commercial service, samples from a few later patients were sequenced in-house on an Illumina MiSeq and processed with MiXCR. General findings and caveats noted by the study authors: In patients with donor T cell macrochimerism, the allografts had high GvH to HvG T cell clonal ratios. GvH clones turned up in recipient bone marrow, with some appearing earlier in ileal mucosa or blood, a pattern consistent with an intestinal mucosal origin. The conclusions were limited by the relatively low number and heterogeneity of the intestinal transplant patients. Early after transplant, declines in HvG clones were associated with peak levels of circulating GvH clones.

This clone has just one count. Its specific antigen is unknown. No much larger clone exists at a distance of one base, and base qualities are not known. The time point tag for this specimen amounts to: cells obtained before transplantation from donor or recipient. CD3+CD4+ and CD3+CD8+ populations were FACS-sorted from unstimulated pre-transplant donor and recipient cells taken from spleen or lymph nodes. After removal of 5 bases from V and 8 bases from J, the junction retains 8 bases not matched to a gene. CDR1 and CDR2 are drawn from the germline V gene (reference sequence): MNHEY, SMNVEV. The CDR3 holds 15 amino acids from the cysteine to the phenylalanine. CDR3 DNA is the only sequence kept; it has 45 bases, read in frame from the first base. The library was produced with the immunoSEQ multiplex PCR assay. For most patients, genomic DNA was isolated with the Qiagen DNeasy Blood and Tissue Kit and sent frozen to Adaptive Biotechnologies for TCR sequencing. For most patients, high-throughput TCR-beta CDR3 sequencing of genomic DNA was performed by Adaptive Biotechnologies. Processing in the source paper ran as follows. TCR sequencing data were retrieved from Adaptive's ImmunoSEQ software for roughly 17 patients, whereas three other patients were processed with MiXCR and VDJtools. CD4 versus CD8 sorting errors were corrected by removing sequences found in both subsets at a frequency ratio below 5:1. CDR3 nucleotide sequences shared between donor and recipient were removed because their origin could not be assigned. To be classed as alloreactive, a clone needed at least 2-fold expansion over unstimulated cells and a minimum CFSE-low frequency of 0.002% (template counts) or 0.001% (read counts). Clones detected in sequenced pre-transplant spleen, lymph node, or MLR CFSE-low populations of the donor or recipient were defined as mappable. Cumulative frequency of alloreactive clones was calculated as a percentage of all sequences weighted by copy number. TCRdb carries this immuneACCESS record with in-frame sequences only. Its versions omit some clonotypes, under half of them owing to an unresolved V gene in the studies checked, with the rest unexplained. That table gives V, J and clone size, and the DNA gave D and trimming. In this sample the table shows tens of thousands of clones, around 90% of which occur a single time. The ten largest make up around 2.7% of the sample.

The sequence links TRBV27 to TRBJ2-1; 11 nucleotides in the junction match TRBD2. The TCR originated in a human donor who received an intestinal transplant. The specimen was unstimulated CD8+ T cells sorted from spleen or lymph node cells, collected before intestinal transplant. The base sequence is TGTGCCAGCAGTCCTACTAGCGGGAGTCACCATGAGCAGTTCTTC. The resulting protein is CASSPTSGSHHEQFF.